These 25 T cell receptor beta chains share one sample of origin, sequenced in a study of identical twins. TCRdb recomputed calls from the 5' RACE reads with MiXCR, one row per CDR3 protein. The sample includes 100,000 to 110,000 distinct CDR3 sequences, 5.9% seen only once; the top ten take around 12%. Sequencing used memory T cells sorted from blood. The receptors derive from a woman aged 45 to 65 in good health.

This clonotype was recorded many times. This rearrangement joins TRBV20-1 to TRBJ2-7, with 7 positions matching TRBD1. Losses at the gene ends were 2 bases for V and 2 bases for J; bases not matched to a gene: 9. The germline V gene has CDR1 DFQATT and CDR2 SNEGSKA (reference sequence). The CDR3 contains 15 residues. The CDR3 spells CSARREDRAPYEQYF. CDR3 bases: TGCAGTGCTAGACGAGAAGACAGGGCACCCTACGAGCAGTACTTC.

This clonotype showed up many times. The chain is built from TRBV5-1 and TRBJ1-2; tentatively, D is TRBD1 (5 bases). CDR3 length equals 14 residues. Germline lookup yields CDR1 SGHRS and CDR2 YFSETQ. The V gene lost 4 bases and the J gene lost 4 bases, with 14 bases spanning the gap. CDR3 in DNA: TGCGCCAGCAGCCCCCAGACAGTCTCCTATGGCTACACCTTC. It is translated as CASSPQTVSYGYTF.

Of note for this clonotype: At one of its ends the junction is not consistent with the germline gene, which may arise from a read error. V is TRBV9 and J is TRBJ2-1; TRBD2 agrees at 12 bases. Looked up from germline, CDR1 is SGDLS and CDR2 is YYNGEE. The CDR3 runs 16 residues. The CDR3 spells CAGSVAGTSGYNEQFF. For the CDR3, the DNA is TGTGCCGGCAGCGTAGCGGGGACTAGCGGGTACAATGAGCAGTTCTTC.

The rearrangement uses TRBV15 and TRBJ2-3; D perhaps matches TRBD2 (6 bases). Germline V CDR1 and CDR2: LNHNV, YYDKDF (reference sequence). The CDR3 totals 16 residues. Trimming stripped 0 bases from V and 4 bases from J, with 14 bases between. The CDR3 loop reads CATSRDFGSDADTQYF. CDR3 coding DNA: TGTGCCACCAGCAGAGATTTCGGGAGTGATGCAGATACGCAGTATTTT.

In this sample, this clonotype turned up many times. The genes are TRBV19 and TRBJ2-1, with 12 bases lining up with TRBD2. The CDR3 extends over 15 amino acids. V lost 7 bases, J lost 6 bases, and 7 bases stayed unmatched. From germline, CDR1 is LNHDA and CDR2 SQIVND (reference sequence). Written as DNA, the CDR3 is TGTGCCAGTAATCAAAAACTAGCGGGAGGCAATGAGCAGTTCTTC. It translates to CASNQKLAGGNEQFF.

Many counts were recorded for this clonotype. The chain has TRBV20-1 and TRBJ1-1; the D is unclear. The CDR3 loop spans 14 amino acids. In germline, CDR1 is DFQATT, CDR2 SNEGSKA (reference sequence). Between the trimmed V and J ends, which lost 0 bases and 0 bases, there was a span of 8 bases. CDR3 nucleotides: TGCAGTGCTAGAGACCCTAACATGAACACTGAAGCTTTCTTT. This sequence encodes CSARDPNMNTEAFF.

This CDR3 reads CASSPADGSRPLHF. DNA of the CDR3: TGTGCCAGCAGCCCAGCGGACGGGAGTCGGCCCCTCCACTTT. This sequence joins TRBV7-6 and TRBJ1-6; D uncertain. This CDR3 has 14 residues. In germline, CDR1 is SGHVS, CDR2 FNYEAQ. The V and J ends lost 5 bases and 13 bases respectively, with 18 bases between them. Supplemented by reference TRBV7-6 and TRBJ1-6, the full variable domain reads GAGVSQSPRYKVTKRGQDVALRCDPISGHVSLYWYRQALGQGPEFLTYFNYEAQQDKSGLPNDRFSAERPEGSISTLTIQRTEQRDSAMYRCASSPADGSRPLHFGNGTRLTVT.

The J gene is TRBJ2-2, the V gene TRBV9; tentatively, D is TRBD1 (5 bases). Germline values: CDR1 SGDLS, CDR2 YYNGEE. V shed 0 bases and J shed 6 bases, with 12 bases lying between them. The CDR3 has 15 residues. CDR3: CASSVVSGKAGELFF. As DNA, the CDR3 is TGTGCCAGCAGCGTAGTTTCAGGGAAAGCCGGGGAGCTGTTTTTT.

This rearrangement joins TRBV4-2 to TRBJ2-3; no clear D gene. The V end was cut by 6 bases, the J end by 1 base, with 14 bases between. The CDR3 consists of 15 residues. Germline assignment: CDR1 LGHNA and CDR2 YNFKEQ. Here the CDR3 DNA reads TGTGCCAGCAGATGGGAAGCGAAAGGCACAGATACGCAGTATTTT. It specifies CASRWEAKGTDTQYF.

This clonotype was seen at least ten times. The J gene is TRBJ1-2, the V gene TRBV5-1; TRBD1 aligns across 7 bases. The junction had 4 bases not matched to a gene; V was cut back by 3 bases and J by 2 bases. The CDR3 extends over 14 amino acids. Germline V CDR1 and CDR2: SGHRS, YFSETQ. The CDR3 nucleotides read TGCGCCAGCAGCTCATCGACAGGGAACTATGGCTACACCTTC. It codes for CASSSSTGNYGYTF.

This clonotype was found many times. The chain joins TRBV11-2 to TRBJ2-3, with 9 bases lining up with TRBD1. Germline V gives CDR1 SGHAT, CDR2 FQNNGV. With V trimmed by 2 bases and J by 2 bases, 2 bases remained unmatched. This CDR3 has 15 amino acids. The CDR3 loop reads CASSLTGGPTDTQYF. In DNA form, the CDR3 reads TGTGCCAGCAGCTTAACAGGGGGCCCCACAGATACGCAGTATTTT.

There are many counts of this clonotype. The genes are TRBV7-2 and TRBJ1-2; 9 bases match TRBD1. In germline, CDR1 is SGHTA, CDR2 FQGNSA. V gave up 3 bases and J gave up 7 bases; unmatched junction bases: 6. CDR3 length: 14 residues. The DNA for the CDR3 is TGTGCCAGCAGCTTCGGACAGGGGTTGGGTGGCTACACCTTC. This sequence encodes CASSFGQGLGGYTF.

This clonotype was recorded at least ten times. The chain joins TRBV27 to TRBJ2-3; D is perhaps TRBD1 or TRBD2 (5 bases each). The length of the CDR3 is 17 residues. V lost 7 bases, J lost 4 bases, and 24 bases lay in between. Germline V CDR1 and CDR2: MNHEY, SMNVEV (reference sequence). CDR3 nucleotides: TGTGCCAGCACTCGGGACGCCGCTACCCTTAGGGCAGATACGCAGTATTTT. It yields the protein CASTRDAATLRADTQYF.

J is TRBJ2-1 and V is TRBV7-8; TRBD2 matches 7 bases. The trim removed 4 bases at V and 4 bases at J, leaving 10 bases unmatched. Germline CDR1 and CDR2: SGHVS and FQNEAQ. The CDR3 is made up of 16 amino acids. In DNA form, the CDR3 reads TGTGCCAGCAGCTCGCAGAGGCTAGCGGAGTACAATGAGCAGTTCTTC. Protein sequence: CASSSQRLAEYNEQFF. Using reference TRBV7-8 and TRBJ2-1 for the parts outside the CDR3, the full variable domain is GAGVSQSPRYKVAKRGQDVALRCDPISGHVSLFWYQQALGQGPEFLTYFQNEAQLDKSGLPSDRFFAERPEGSVSTLKIQRTQQEDSAVYLCASSSQRLAEYNEQFFGPGTRLTVL.

This clonotype was seen many times. The V and J genes are TRBV5-1 and TRBJ2-3; D possibly corresponds to TRBD1 (5 bases). Per germline, CDR1 SGHRS and CDR2 YFSETQ. CDR3 length: 15 residues. The germline V and J ends were trimmed by 5 bases and 2 bases, with 15 bases remaining between them. CDR3 residues: CASRRGSASTDTQYF. The CDR3 DNA reads as TGCGCCAGCAGAAGGGGTTCCGCCTCCACAGATACGCAGTATTTT.

The chain employs TRBV30 and TRBJ2-3; TRBD2 matches 13 bases. Germline CDR1 is GTSNPN and CDR2 is SVGIG (reference sequence). CDR3 length: 16 amino acids. Losses at the gene ends were 4 bases for V and 2 bases for J; bases not matched to a gene: 6. The CDR3 sequence is CAWTKGLAGHTDTQYF. DNA for the CDR3: TGTGCCTGGACCAAGGGACTAGCGGGACACACAGATACGCAGTATTTT.

This clonotype came up a few times. This chain links TRBV6-5 with TRBJ2-3; D is ambiguous. There are 12 residues in the CDR3. The V gene's germline CDR1 is MNHEY and CDR2 SVGAGI. V was shortened by 4 bases and J by 6 bases, with 8 bases between the two germline ends. This CDR3 is CASSSGWDTQYF. The CDR3 nucleotides are TGTGCCAGCAGTTCAGGTTGGGATACGCAGTATTTT.

This clonotype was counted only a few times. This chain connects TRBV5-4 to TRBJ2-5; D ambiguous. CDR1 is SGHNT and CDR2 is YYREEE in the germline V gene (reference sequence). The V end was cut by 0 bases, the J end by 1 base, with 4 bases between. This CDR3 has 13 amino acids. The CDR3 spells CASSLDLQETQYF. For the CDR3, the DNA is TGTGCCAGCAGCTTGGACCTCCAAGAGACCCAGTACTTC.

This clonotype was picked up a small number of times. V is TRBV7-9 and J is TRBJ2-3; the match to TRBD2 covers 10 bases. Germline values: CDR1 SEHNR, CDR2 FQNEAQ (reference sequence). V gave up 5 bases and J gave up 0 bases; unmatched junction bases: 5. This CDR3 is built from 16 residues. The CDR3 DNA is TGTGCCAGCAGCCGGGGACTAGCGATTAGCACAGATACGCAGTATTTT. Encoded protein: CASSRGLAISTDTQYF.

The rearrangement links TRBV27 to TRBJ2-3; a weak D match, TRBD1 (6 bases). V lost 5 bases, J lost 6 bases, and 15 bases lay in between. The germline gives CDR1 MNHEY, CDR2 SMNVEV (reference sequence). The CDR3 sequence is 14 residues long. Written as DNA, the CDR3 is TGTGCCAGCAGTAGCGGACAGAGGGCGGATACGCAGTATTTT. This codes for CASSSGQRADTQYF.

This clonotype occurred many times. This chain joins TRBV12-3 or TRBV12-4 and TRBJ2-7; tentatively, D is TRBD2 (5 bases). Trimming pared 6 bases from V and 3 bases from J, leaving 12 bases between. The CDR3 consists of 13 residues. The CDR3 loop reads CASSRGPDYEQYV. CDR3 sequence (DNA): TGTGCCAGCAGCCGAGGGCCAGACTACGAGCAGTACGTC.

The table lists this clonotype with many counts. The chain uses TRBV6-6 and TRBJ2-7, with D possibly TRBD1 on 6 matching bases. The CDR3 consists of 12 residues. Trimming took off 6 bases at V and 6 bases at J, with 12 bases between the two ends. Germline V gene data show CDR1 as MNHNY and CDR2 as SVGAGI (reference sequence). CDR3 residues: CASRGGPGEQYF. For the CDR3, the DNA is TGTGCCAGCAGAGGGGGTCCGGGCGAGCAGTACTTC.

Only a few counts were recorded for this clonotype. This chain links TRBV7-8 with TRBJ2-4; tentative D call: TRBD1 (6 bases). Per germline, CDR1 SGHVS and CDR2 FQNEAQ. Trimming stripped 1 base from V and 2 bases from J, with 9 bases between. The CDR3 spans 15 residues. This CDR3 is CASSLETGSKNIQYF. CDR3 DNA: TGTGCCAGCAGCTTAGAAACAGGGTCCAAAAACATTCAGTACTTC.

A few counts support this clonotype. V and J are TRBV10-3 and TRBJ2-3; D not resolved. The CDR3 is made up of 12 amino acids. Germline CDR1 reads ENHRY; CDR2 reads SYGVKD. Trimming stripped 6 bases from V and 0 bases from J, with 4 bases between. CDR3 region: CAISESTDTQYF. In nucleotides, the CDR3 is TGTGCCATCAGCGAGAGCACAGATACGCAGTATTTT.

This clonotype was seen at least ten times. The chain carries TRBV10-2 and TRBJ2-7, with 9 nucleotides matching TRBD1. This CDR3 has 13 amino acids. Germline CDR1 and CDR2: WSHSY and SAAADI. The junction had 4 bases not matched to a gene; V was cut back by 4 bases and J by 6 bases. CDR3 DNA sequence: TGCGCCAGCAGTGGGACAGGGGCCTCCGAGCAGTACGTC. Its protein is CASSGTGASEQYV.